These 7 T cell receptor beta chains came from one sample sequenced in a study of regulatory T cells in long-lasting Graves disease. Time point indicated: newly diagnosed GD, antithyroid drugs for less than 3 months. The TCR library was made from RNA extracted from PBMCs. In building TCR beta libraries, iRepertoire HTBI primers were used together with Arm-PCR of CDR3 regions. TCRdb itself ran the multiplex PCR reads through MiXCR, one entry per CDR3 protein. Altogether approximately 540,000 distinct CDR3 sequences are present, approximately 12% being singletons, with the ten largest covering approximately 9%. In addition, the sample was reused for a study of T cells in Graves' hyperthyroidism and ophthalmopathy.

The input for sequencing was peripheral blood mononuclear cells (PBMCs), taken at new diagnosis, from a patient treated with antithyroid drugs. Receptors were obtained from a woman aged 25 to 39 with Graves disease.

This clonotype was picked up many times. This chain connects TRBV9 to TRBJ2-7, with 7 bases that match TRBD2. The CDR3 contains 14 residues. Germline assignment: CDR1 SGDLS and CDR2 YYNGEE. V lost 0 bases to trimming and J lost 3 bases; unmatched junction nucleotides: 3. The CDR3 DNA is TGTGCCAGCAGCGTAGGCGGGGGAGACTACGAGCAGTACTTC. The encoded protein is CASSVGGGDYEQYF.

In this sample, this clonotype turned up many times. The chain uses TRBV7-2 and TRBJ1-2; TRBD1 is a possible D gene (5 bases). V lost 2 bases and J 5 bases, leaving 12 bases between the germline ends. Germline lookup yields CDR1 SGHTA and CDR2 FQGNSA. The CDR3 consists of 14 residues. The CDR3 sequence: CASSLMTAQYGYTF. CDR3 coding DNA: TGTGCCAGCAGCTTAATGACAGCACAGTATGGCTACACCTTC.

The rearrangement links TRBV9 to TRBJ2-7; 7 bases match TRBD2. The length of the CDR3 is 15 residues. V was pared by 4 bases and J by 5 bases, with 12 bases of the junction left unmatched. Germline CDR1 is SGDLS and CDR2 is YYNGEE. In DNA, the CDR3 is TGTGCCAGCAGCTTTGGGCGGGAGATAACACACGAGCAGTACTTC. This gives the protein CASSFGREITHEQYF.

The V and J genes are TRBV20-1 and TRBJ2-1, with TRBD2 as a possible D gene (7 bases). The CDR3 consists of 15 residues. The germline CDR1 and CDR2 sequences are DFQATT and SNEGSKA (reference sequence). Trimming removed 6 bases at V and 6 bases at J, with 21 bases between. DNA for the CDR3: TGCAGTGCACATCCTAGCGGAGGGACATTCAATGAGCAGTTCTTC. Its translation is CSAHPSGGTFNEQFF.

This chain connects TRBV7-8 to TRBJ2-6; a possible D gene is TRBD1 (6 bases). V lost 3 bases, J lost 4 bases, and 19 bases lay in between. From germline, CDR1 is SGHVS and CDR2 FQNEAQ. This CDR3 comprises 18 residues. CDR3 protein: CASSFLRNGGAGANVLTF. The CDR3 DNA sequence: TGTGCCAGCAGCTTTCTCCGGAATGGGGGCGCGGGGGCCAACGTCCTGACTTTC.

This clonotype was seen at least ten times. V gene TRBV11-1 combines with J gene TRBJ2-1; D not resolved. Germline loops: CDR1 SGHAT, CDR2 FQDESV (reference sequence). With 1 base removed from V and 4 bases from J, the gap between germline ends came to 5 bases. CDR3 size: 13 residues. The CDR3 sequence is CASSLEAYNEQFF. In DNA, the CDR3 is TGTGCCAGCAGCTTAGAGGCTTACAATGAGCAGTTCTTC.

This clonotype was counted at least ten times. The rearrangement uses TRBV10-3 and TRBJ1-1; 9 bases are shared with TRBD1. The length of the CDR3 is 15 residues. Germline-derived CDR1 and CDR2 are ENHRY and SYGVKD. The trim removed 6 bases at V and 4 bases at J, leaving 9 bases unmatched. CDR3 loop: CAIRSTGGVGTEAFF. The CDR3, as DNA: TGTGCCATCAGATCGACAGGGGGGGTCGGCACTGAAGCTTTCTTT.